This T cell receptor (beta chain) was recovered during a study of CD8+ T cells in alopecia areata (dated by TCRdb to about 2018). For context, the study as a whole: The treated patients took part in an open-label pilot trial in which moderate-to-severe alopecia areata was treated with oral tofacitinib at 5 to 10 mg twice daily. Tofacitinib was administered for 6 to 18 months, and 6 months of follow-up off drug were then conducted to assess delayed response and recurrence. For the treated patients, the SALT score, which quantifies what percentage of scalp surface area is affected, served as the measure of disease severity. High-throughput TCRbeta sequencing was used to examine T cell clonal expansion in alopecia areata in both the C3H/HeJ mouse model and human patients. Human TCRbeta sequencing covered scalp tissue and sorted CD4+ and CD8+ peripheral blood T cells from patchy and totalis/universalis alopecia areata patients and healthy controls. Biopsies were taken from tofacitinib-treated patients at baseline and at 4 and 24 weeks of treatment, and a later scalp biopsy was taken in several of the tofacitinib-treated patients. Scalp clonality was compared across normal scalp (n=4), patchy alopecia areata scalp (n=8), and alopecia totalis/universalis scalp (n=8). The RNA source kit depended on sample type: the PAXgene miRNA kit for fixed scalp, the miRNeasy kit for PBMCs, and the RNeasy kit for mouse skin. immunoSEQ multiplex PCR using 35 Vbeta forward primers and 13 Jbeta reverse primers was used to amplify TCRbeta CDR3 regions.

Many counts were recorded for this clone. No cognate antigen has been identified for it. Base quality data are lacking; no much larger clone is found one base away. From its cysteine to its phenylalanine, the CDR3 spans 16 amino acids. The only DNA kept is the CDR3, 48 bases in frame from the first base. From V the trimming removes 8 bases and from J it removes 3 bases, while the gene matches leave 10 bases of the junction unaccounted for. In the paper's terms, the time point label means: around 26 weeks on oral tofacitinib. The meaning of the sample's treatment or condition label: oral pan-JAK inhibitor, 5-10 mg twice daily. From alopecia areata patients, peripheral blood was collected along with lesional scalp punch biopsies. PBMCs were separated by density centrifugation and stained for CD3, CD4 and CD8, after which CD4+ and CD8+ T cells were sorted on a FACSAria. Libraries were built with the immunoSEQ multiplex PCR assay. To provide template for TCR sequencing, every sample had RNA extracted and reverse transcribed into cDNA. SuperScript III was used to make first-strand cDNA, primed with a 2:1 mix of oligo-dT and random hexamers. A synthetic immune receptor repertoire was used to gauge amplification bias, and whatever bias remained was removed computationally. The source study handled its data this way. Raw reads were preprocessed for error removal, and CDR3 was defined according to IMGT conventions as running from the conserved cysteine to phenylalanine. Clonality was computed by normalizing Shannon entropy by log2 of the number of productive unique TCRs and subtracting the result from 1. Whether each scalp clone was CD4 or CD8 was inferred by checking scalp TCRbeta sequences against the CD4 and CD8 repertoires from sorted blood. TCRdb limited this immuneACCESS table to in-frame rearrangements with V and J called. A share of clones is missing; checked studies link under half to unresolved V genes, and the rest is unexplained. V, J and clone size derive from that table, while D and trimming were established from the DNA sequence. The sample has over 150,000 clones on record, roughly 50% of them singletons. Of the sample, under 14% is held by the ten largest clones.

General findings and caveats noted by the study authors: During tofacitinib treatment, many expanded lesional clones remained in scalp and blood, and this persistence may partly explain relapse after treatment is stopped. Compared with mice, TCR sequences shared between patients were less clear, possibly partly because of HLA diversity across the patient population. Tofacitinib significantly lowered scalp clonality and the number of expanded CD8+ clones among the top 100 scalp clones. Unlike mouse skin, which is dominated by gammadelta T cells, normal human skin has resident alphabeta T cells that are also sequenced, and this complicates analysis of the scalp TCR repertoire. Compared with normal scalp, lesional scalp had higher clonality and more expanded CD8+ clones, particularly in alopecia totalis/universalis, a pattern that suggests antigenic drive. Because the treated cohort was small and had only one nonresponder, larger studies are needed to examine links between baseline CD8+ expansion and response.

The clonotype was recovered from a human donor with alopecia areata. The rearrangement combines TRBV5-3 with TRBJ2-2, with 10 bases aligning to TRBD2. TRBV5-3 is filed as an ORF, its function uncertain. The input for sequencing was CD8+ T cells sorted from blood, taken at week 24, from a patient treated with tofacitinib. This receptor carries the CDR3 CASISGTSEYTGELFF. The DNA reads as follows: TGTGCCAGCATATCCGGGACTAGCGAGTACACCGGGGAGCTGTTTTTT.